These 15 T cell receptor beta chains were all obtained from the same sample, sequenced in a study of shared clonotypes between healthy human individuals. Data came from immunoSEQ multiplex PCR; TCRdb stores just in-frame clones and leaves some out. In the table there are about 700,000 clones, about 90% of which are singletons. Terminally differentiated effector memory CD45RA+ cells were excluded by CCR7 positive selection of CD45RO-negative cells. What was sequenced was naive CD8+ T cells sorted from blood. These receptors originate from a man aged 25-40 years in good health.

This clone has a handful of counts. Other DNA sequences from this sample encode an identical CDR3 as well. The chain has TRBV9 and TRBJ2-3; D remains unclear. Trimming shortened V by 2 bases and J by 0 bases, and 7 bases separated the two germline ends. CDR1 SGDLS and CDR2 YYNGEE come from the germline V gene. The CDR3 length is 14 residues. In DNA, the CDR3 is TGTGCCAGCAGCGTGGTTGACAGCACAGATACGCAGTATTTT. Translation gives CASSVVDSTDTQYF.

CDR3: CASSLQGADYGYTF. CDR3 DNA: TGTGCCAGCAGTTTACAGGGGGCAGACTATGGCTACACCTTC. The rearrangement uses TRBV27 and TRBJ1-2, with 8 positions matching TRBD1. V dropped 2 bases and J dropped 3; count of bases not matched to a gene: 2. The CDR3 runs to 14 residues. CDR1 MNHEY and CDR2 SMNVEV come from the germline V gene (reference sequence).

The CDR3 region is CASSLRVVETSFTGELFF. Written as DNA, the CDR3 is TGCGCCAGCAGCTTGCGGGTGGTCGAGACTAGTTTCACCGGGGAGCTGTTTTTT. This sequence joins TRBV5-1 and TRBJ2-2, with D perhaps TRBD2 (6 bases). Germline values: CDR1 SGHRS, CDR2 YFSETQ. V was trimmed by 1 base and J by 4 bases, leaving 20 bases between them. The CDR3 consists of 18 residues.

The V gene is TRBV28, the J gene TRBJ2-7; 12 bases agree with TRBD2. Trimming cost V 6 bases and J 4 bases; bases outside gene matches: 10. This CDR3 comprises 16 residues. The germline CDR1 and CDR2 sequences are MDHEN and SYDVKM. In nucleotides, the CDR3 is TGTGCCAGCAGCCCTACTCGGACTAGCGGGATTTACGAGCAGTACTTC. This sequence encodes CASSPTRTSGIYEQYF. Full variable domain (missing parts from reference TRBV28 and TRBJ2-7): DVKVTQSSRYLVKRTGEKVFLECVQDMDHENMFWYRQDPGLGLRLIYFSYDVKMKEKGDIPEGYSVSREKKERFSLILESASTNQTSMYLCASSPTRTSGIYEQYFGPGTRLTVT.

V usage is TRBV7-6 and J usage is TRBJ2-1; D is perhaps TRBD2 (6 bases). Germline CDR1 reads SGHVS; CDR2 reads FNYEAQ. This CDR3 has 18 amino acids. Trimming removed 4 bases from V and 3 bases from J, with 22 bases in between. The CDR3 here is CASSSVVIGAGHYNEQFF. In DNA, the CDR3 is TGTGCCAGCAGCTCCGTGGTCATAGGGGCGGGGCACTACAATGAGCAGTTCTTC.

This clone appeared once. This chain links TRBV4-1 with TRBJ2-3; D call uncertain. V dropped 0 bases and J dropped 4 bases, with 8 bases sitting between them. This CDR3 is built from 14 residues. Germline V gene data show CDR1 as MGHRA and CDR2 as YSYEKL. CDR3 in DNA: TGCGCCAGCAGCCAAGAGGAGATTGCAGATACGCAGTATTTT. Protein: CASSQEEIADTQYF.

This sequence joins TRBV20-1 and TRBJ1-2; D remains unclear. Looked up from germline, CDR1 is DFQATT and CDR2 is SNEGSKA (reference sequence). The CDR3 has 10 amino acids. Trimming took 2 bases from V and 8 from J, leaving 6 bases between them. CDR3 coding DNA: TGCAGTGCTAGAAGATCCGGCTACACCTTC. Encoded protein: CSARRSGYTF.

The rearrangement joins TRBV10-3 to TRBJ1-4; 8 bases agree with TRBD1. This CDR3 has 13 residues. V trimming: 10 bases; J trimming: 7 bases; junction bases outside the gene matches: 8. CDR1 is ENHRY and CDR2 is SYGVKD in the germline V gene. The CDR3 DNA reads TGTGCCAGCTCTGGACAGGGCGGTGAAAAACTGTTTTTT. This encodes CASSGQGGEKLFF.

The table lists this clone with a count of one. This rearrangement joins TRBV27 to TRBJ1-2; unclear D gene. Germline CDR1 reads MNHEY; CDR2 reads SMNVEV (reference sequence). CDR3 size: 11 residues. The V end was cut by 6 bases, the J end by 6 bases, with 8 bases between. CDR3 sequence reads: CASSRGDGYTF. DNA of the CDR3: TGTGCCAGCAGCCGAGGCGATGGCTACACCTTC.

As concerns this clone: Other DNA sequences from this sample encode an identical CDR3 as well. The V call is TRBV4-1, the J call TRBJ1-1; D uncertain. Trimming removed 1 base at V and 0 bases at J, with 3 bases between. Germline V gene sequence: CDR1 MGHRA, CDR2 YSYEKL. The CDR3 contains 13 residues. CDR3 nucleotides: TGCGCCAGCAGCCAAGTCCTGAACACTGAAGCTTTCTTT. This sequence encodes CASSQVLNTEAFF.

The V and J genes are TRBV28 and TRBJ2-4; tentatively, D is TRBD1 (6 bases). The CDR3 covers 14 residues. The germline V and J ends were trimmed by 1 base and 5 bases, with 9 bases remaining between them. The germline gives CDR1 MDHEN, CDR2 SYDVKM. The CDR3 nucleotides read TGTGCCAGCAGTTTATTTAACAGGGAAAACATTCAGTACTTC. Translation gives CASSLFNRENIQYF. The whole variable domain, filled in from reference TRBV28 and TRBJ2-4, reads DVKVTQSSRYLVKRTGEKVFLECVQDMDHENMFWYRQDPGLGLRLIYFSYDVKMKEKGDIPEGYSVSREKKERFSLILESASTNQTSMYLCASSLFNRENIQYFGAGTRLSVL.

DNA for the CDR3: TGTGCCAGCAGTTTAGGCGGGAGGGCCCTCAATGAGCAGTTCTTC. Amino acid sequence: CASSLGGRALNEQFF. The rearrangement joins TRBV28 to TRBJ2-1; the match to TRBD2 covers 9 bases. Germline V gene data show CDR1 as MDHEN and CDR2 as SYDVKM. CDR3 size: 15 residues. The junction had 5 bases not matched to a gene; V was cut back by 2 bases and J by 6 bases.

This chain links TRBV27 with TRBJ1-1; D is unresolved. The CDR3 contains 14 residues. V was trimmed by 5 bases and J by 8 bases, leaving 18 bases between them. Germline CDR1 is MNHEY and CDR2 is SMNVEV (reference sequence). CDR3 loop: CASSLAPSALEAFF. The CDR3 DNA is TGTGCCAGCAGTCTGGCCCCCTCGGCTCTCGAAGCTTTCTTT.

The chain couples TRBV7-9 to TRBJ2-3; a possible D gene is TRBD2 (6 bases). This CDR3 comprises 13 residues. V lost 4 bases to trimming and J lost 4 bases, with 9 bases between them. The germline V gene encodes CDR1 SEHNR and CDR2 FQNEAQ (reference sequence). CDR3 amino acids: CASSSRDSDTQYF. The CDR3 bases are TGTGCCAGCAGCTCCCGGGACTCAGATACGCAGTATTTT.

This clone occurred once. The chain is built from TRBV11-2 and TRBJ1-4, with D possibly matching TRBD1 (6 bases). V was pared by 6 bases and J by 6 bases, with 17 bases between. The CDR3 loop spans 15 amino acids. CDR1 and CDR2 from the germline V gene are SGHAT and FQNNGV. The CDR3 loop reads CASSPFSGEDEKLFF. In nucleotides, the CDR3 is TGTGCCAGCAGTCCCTTTTCAGGGGAGGATGAAAAACTGTTTTTT.